One and the same sample provided the 31 T cell receptor beta chains below, sequenced in a study of T-cell memory formation after mild COVID-19. TCRdb re-called the 5' RACE reads with MiXCR, one entry per CDR3 protein. The repertoire includes hundreds of thousands of distinct CDR3 sequences, around 28% of them detected once, and around an eighth sits in the top ten. Sequenced sample: PBMCs or a T cell subset sorted from them (not recorded which). Receptors originate from an adult woman who had mild COVID-19 (a few samples of this study predate the infection). Cell type and time point are not known.

The chain carries TRBV20-1 and TRBJ1-2; no definite D call. Trimming removed 3 bases from V and 0 bases from J, with 8 bases in between. This CDR3 has 13 residues. The germline V gene encodes CDR1 DFQATT and CDR2 SNEGSKA (reference sequence). The CDR3 sequence: CSARKGPNYGYTF. The CDR3 DNA is TGCAGTGCTAGGAAGGGTCCTAACTATGGCTACACCTTC.

This clonotype was seen more than once but under ten times. The chain recombines TRBV3-1 with TRBJ2-5, with 9 nucleotides matching TRBD2. The trim removed 1 base at V and 8 bases at J, leaving 8 bases unmatched. Germline loops: CDR1 LGHDT, CDR2 YNNKEL (reference sequence). This CDR3 is built from 15 residues. The CDR3 region is CASSQGGQREDTQYF. Here the CDR3 DNA reads TGTGCCAGCAGCCAAGGCGGGCAGCGGGAGGACACCCAGTACTTC.

This chain connects TRBV9 to TRBJ1-1, with D tentatively TRBD1 (6 bases). The CDR3 has 14 residues. Deletions cut 3 bases from V and 0 bases from J, with 9 bases between. Germline V gives CDR1 SGDLS, CDR2 YYNGEE. CDR3 protein: CASSAEGVNTEAFF. Here the CDR3 DNA reads TGTGCCAGCAGCGCCGAGGGGGTGAACACTGAAGCTTTCTTT.

This clonotype was found once. This rearrangement joins TRBV27 to TRBJ1-1; a weak D match, TRBD1 (5 bases). The V end lost 5 bases, the J end lost 4 bases, and 20 bases lay between the germline ends. The CDR3 consists of 16 residues. Germline V CDR1 and CDR2: MNHEY, SMNVEV (reference sequence). Here the CDR3 DNA reads TGTGCCAGCAGTAAGAATGGGCGGACAATCGGCACTGAAGCTTTCTTT. This gives the protein CASSKNGRTIGTEAFF.

The V gene is TRBV12-5, the J gene TRBJ2-5; 8 positions agree with TRBD2. CDR3 length equals 16 residues. Trimming cost V 0 bases and J 4 bases; bases outside gene matches: 7. Germline V gene lookup returns CDR1 LGHNT and CDR2 FRNRAP. CDR3 sequence (DNA): TGTGCTAGTGGTTTGGTTATAGTAGCGGGACGAGAGACCCAGTACTTC. Translation gives CASGLVIVAGRETQYF.

J is TRBJ2-7 and V is TRBV5-5; D may be TRBD1 or TRBD2 (6 bases each). Germline lookup yields CDR1 SGHKS and CDR2 YYEKEE (reference sequence). The CDR3 runs to 15 residues. Between the trimmed V and J ends, which lost 1 base and 6 bases, there was a span of 17 bases. The DNA for the CDR3 is TGTGCCAGCAGCTTGCGGGGGCTTACCCCCGGCGAGCAGTACTTC. Amino acid sequence: CASSLRGLTPGEQYF. Drawing the rest from reference TRBV5-5 and TRBJ2-7, the complete variable domain is DAGVTQSPTHLIKTRGQQVTLRCSPISGHKSVSWYQQVLGQGPQFIFQYYEKEERGRGNFPDRFSARQFPNYSSELNVNALLLGDSALYLCASSLRGLTPGEQYFGPGTRLTVT.

The V call is TRBV20-1, the J call TRBJ2-5; D gene ambiguous. The germline V and J ends were trimmed by 6 bases and 2 bases, with 16 bases remaining between them. CDR1 and CDR2 (germline): DFQATT, SNEGSKA (reference sequence). This CDR3 has 14 amino acids. For the CDR3, the DNA is TGCAGTGCCTTCCCCGGCCGCGCACAAGAGACCCAGTACTTC. Translation: CSAFPGRAQETQYF.

The V gene is TRBV12-3 or TRBV12-4, the J gene TRBJ2-5, with D possibly being TRBD2 (7 bases). V was shortened by 7 bases and J by 4 bases, with 19 bases between the two germline ends. CDR3 length: 15 amino acids. This chain's CDR3 is CASIVEGGTPETQYF. In DNA, the CDR3 is TGTGCCAGCATCGTGGAGGGGGGGACCCCAGAGACCCAGTACTTC.

This clonotype appeared many times. V usage is TRBV7-2 and J usage is TRBJ2-3; D remains ambiguous. CDR3 length equals 13 residues. The V and J ends lost 2 bases and 5 bases respectively, with 8 bases between them. CDR1 is SGHTA, CDR2 FQGNSA, per germline. The CDR3 coding sequence is TGTGCCAGCAGCTTATCCGGGTTAGATACGCAGTATTTT. It is translated as CASSLSGLDTQYF.

This clonotype occurred a few times. The chain joins TRBV2 to TRBJ2-7, with 7 bases that match TRBD1. Trimming at V came to 6 bases and at J to 3 bases, leaving 2 bases not matched to a gene. There are 12 residues in the CDR3. Germline V gene data show CDR1 as SNHLY and CDR2 as FYNNEI. CDR3 sequence: CASRTGFYEQYF. As DNA, the CDR3 is TGTGCCAGCAGGACAGGGTTCTACGAGCAGTACTTC.

The rearrangement uses TRBV5-1 and TRBJ1-1; TRBD1 matches at 8 bases. Germline lookup yields CDR1 SGHRS and CDR2 YFSETQ. This CDR3 is built from 13 residues. The V and J ends lost 0 bases and 10 bases, in that order; junction bases with no gene match: 5. The CDR3 nucleotides read TGCGCCAGCAGCTTGGGCCAGGGGGCTGGAGCTTTCTTT. Translation: CASSLGQGAGAFF. The full variable domain, rest sourced from reference TRBV5-1 and TRBJ1-1, is KAGVTQTPRYLIKTRGQQVTLSCSPISGHRSVSWYQQTPGQGLQFLFEYFSETQRNKGNFPGRFSGRQFSNSRSEMNVSTLELGDSALYLCASSLGQGAGAFFGQGTRLTVV.

The chain combines TRBV9 with TRBJ2-1, with 8 positions matching TRBD1. J was trimmed by 4 bases and V by 4 bases; bases with no gene match: 10. There are 16 residues in the CDR3. The germline gives CDR1 SGDLS, CDR2 YYNGEE. The CDR3 DNA sequence: TGTGCCAGCAGCCCATATAGGGACAGGAGTTACAATGAGCAGTTCTTC. It yields the protein CASSPYRDRSYNEQFF.

The J gene is TRBJ2-3, the V gene TRBV24-1, with 8 bases that match TRBD1. J was trimmed by 2 bases and V by 5 bases; bases with no gene match: 5. The CDR3 runs to 15 residues. Germline lookup yields CDR1 KGHDR and CDR2 SFDVKD. The CDR3 nucleotides read TGTGCCACCAGTGGGACAGGGCCGAACACAGATACGCAGTATTTT. This gives the protein CATSGTGPNTDTQYF.

The CDR3 is CASSTSGTVSYEQYF. CDR3 sequence (DNA): TGTGCCAGCAGCACCTCCGGGACAGTCTCCTACGAGCAGTACTTC. This sequence joins TRBV7-9 and TRBJ2-7; 7 nucleotides match TRBD1. V lost 5 bases, J lost 0 bases, and 7 bases stayed unmatched. Germline values: CDR1 SEHNR, CDR2 FQNEAQ (reference sequence). This CDR3 region has 15 residues.

This clonotype was seen a handful of times. The V and J genes are TRBV9 and TRBJ2-3; 9 positions agree with TRBD1. The CDR3 runs 14 residues. V lost 5 bases and J lost 3; bases outside the gene matches: 4. Germline lookup yields CDR1 SGDLS and CDR2 YYNGEE. In nucleotides, the CDR3 is TGTGCCAGCAGTACCGGGACAGGGACAGATACGCAGTATTTT. Encoded protein: CASSTGTGTDTQYF.

The chain has TRBV20-1 and TRBJ2-7, with a possible D match to TRBD2 (7 bases). Per germline, CDR1 DFQATT and CDR2 SNEGSKA (reference sequence). V lost 4 bases and J 8 bases, leaving 15 bases between the germline ends. This CDR3 comprises 12 residues. The CDR3 is CSATGGPQKQYF. Here the CDR3 DNA reads TGCAGTGCTACCGGGGGGCCCCAGAAGCAGTACTTC.

This clonotype was observed a few times. This rearrangement joins TRBV5-1 to TRBJ2-5; a possible D gene is TRBD2 (7 bases). This CDR3 has 14 amino acids. With 3 bases removed from V and 3 bases from J, the gap between germline ends came to 12 bases. Germline assignment: CDR1 SGHRS and CDR2 YFSETQ. The DNA of the CDR3 is TGCGCCAGCAGCTGGGAGGGGGAAGAAGAGACCCAGTACTTC. This translates into CASSWEGEEETQYF. Supplemented by reference TRBV5-1 and TRBJ2-5, the full variable domain reads KAGVTQTPRYLIKTRGQQVTLSCSPISGHRSVSWYQQTPGQGLQFLFEYFSETQRNKGNFPGRFSGRQFSNSRSEMNVSTLELGDSALYLCASSWEGEEETQYFGPGTRLLVL.

The chain couples TRBV7-9 to TRBJ2-7; D gene unclear. The V end was cut by 2 bases, the J end by 5 bases, with 10 bases between. Germline loops: CDR1 SEHNR, CDR2 FQNEAQ (reference sequence). The CDR3 is 13 residues long. CDR3 DNA sequence: TGTGCCAGCAGCTTAAGCCCCTTAGACGAGCAGTACTTC. It encodes CASSLSPLDEQYF.

The sample holds a few counts of this clonotype. The chain recombines TRBV24-1 with TRBJ2-1; 7 nucleotides line up with TRBD1. This CDR3 contains 15 residues. With 4 bases clipped from V and 5 bases from J, the junction kept 7 bases outside the gene matches. The germline V gene has CDR1 KGHDR and CDR2 SFDVKD. The CDR3 region has the DNA TGTGCCACCAGTGAGGGGACAGCTTCCCACAATGAGCAGTTCTTC. Protein sequence: CATSEGTASHNEQFF.

The chain couples TRBV19 to TRBJ1-2, with 9 bases aligning to TRBD1. Germline V CDR1 and CDR2: LNHDA, SQIVND (reference sequence). This CDR3 contains 13 residues. After removal of 10 bases from V and 9 bases from J, the junction contained 12 bases not matched to a gene. The CDR3 sequence is CATDLGTGTSYTF. CDR3 sequence (DNA): TGTGCCACAGACCTCGGGACAGGGACGAGCTACACCTTC.

This clonotype was found a few times. This sequence joins TRBV7-9 and TRBJ2-3, with TRBD1 identical over 9 bases. J lost 4 bases, V lost 4 bases, and 6 bases had no gene match. The CDR3 totals 15 residues. CDR1 is SEHNR and CDR2 is FQNEAQ in the germline V gene (reference sequence). The chain's CDR3 is CASSYPDRGADTQYF. DNA for the CDR3: TGTGCCAGCAGCTATCCGGACAGGGGTGCAGATACGCAGTATTTT.

This clonotype showed up many times. Mismatch with germline at one junction end may stem from a read error. The chain recombines TRBV12-3 or TRBV12-4 with TRBJ2-7; the match to TRBD1 covers 11 bases. The CDR3 is 14 amino acids. CDR3 DNA sequence: TGCGCCAGCAGCCTGGGGACAGGGGGCTACGAGCAGTACTTC. This gives the protein CASSLGTGGYEQYF.

In DNA form, the CDR3 reads TGTGCCAGCAGTTCACAAGGGGGCCTCTCCTACGAGCAGTACTTC. Encoded protein: CASSSQGGLSYEQYF. The gene calls are TRBV6-2 or TRBV6-3 and TRBJ2-7, with 7 nucleotides matching TRBD1. Germline trimming cut 4 bases from V and 0 bases from J; bases unmatched to any gene: 6. The CDR3 runs 15 residues. From germline, CDR1 is MNHEY and CDR2 SVGEGT.

The CDR3 reads CASIHLSTGELFF. The CDR3 bases are TGTGCCAGCATCCATCTGAGCACCGGGGAGCTGTTTTTT. The chain joins TRBV13 to TRBJ2-2, with unresolved D. The ends were cut back, 7 bases at V and 4 bases at J, with 10 bases in the middle. The V gene's germline CDR1 is PRHDT and CDR2 FYEKMQ (reference sequence). This CDR3 comprises 13 residues.

The chain couples TRBV12-3 or TRBV12-4 to TRBJ2-2, with 12 bases lining up with TRBD2. This CDR3 contains 15 residues. V dropped 6 bases and J dropped 1; count of bases not matched to a gene: 0. For the CDR3, the DNA is TGTGCCAGCAGGGGACTAGCGGGGAACACCGGGGAGCTGTTTTTT. This encodes CASRGLAGNTGELFF.

The table lists this clonotype with a few counts. The chain couples TRBV7-3 to TRBJ2-5; 7 nucleotides line up with TRBD2. Per the germline V gene, CDR1 is SGHTA and CDR2 is FQGTGA. The length of the CDR3 is 14 residues. The V segment lost 5 bases and the J segment 0 bases; nucleotides outside the gene matches: 3. The CDR3 bases are TGTGCCAGCAGCATGCTAGCGGACCAAGAGACCCAGTACTTC. This sequence encodes CASSMLADQETQYF. Based on the CDR3 plus reference TRBV7-3 and TRBJ2-5, the full variable domain is GAGVSQTPSNKVTEKGKYVELRCDPISGHTALYWYRQSLGQGPEFLIYFQGTGAADDSGLPNDRFFAVRPEGSVSTLKIQRTERGDSAVYLCASSMLADQETQYFGPGTRLLVL.

This chain links TRBV20-1 with TRBJ2-5; either TRBD1 or TRBD2 may fit D (5 bases each). V lost 5 bases, J lost 5 bases, and 18 bases lay in between. The CDR3 contains 14 residues. The V gene's germline CDR1 is DFQATT and CDR2 SNEGSKA (reference sequence). The CDR3, as DNA: TGCAGTGCTTCAAAACCGGGACCGGGGGAGACCCAGTACTTC. Residues: CSASKPGPGETQYF.

This clonotype was counted only a few times. V usage is TRBV5-1 and J usage is TRBJ1-3, with D possibly being TRBD1 (5 bases). V gave up 5 bases and J gave up 4 bases, with 16 bases separating them. The CDR3 is 15 amino acids. CDR1 and CDR2 from the germline V gene are SGHRS and YFSETQ. The CDR3 DNA sequence: TGCGCCAGCAGTAGCCAGCACGGGGACGGAAACACCATATATTTT. Translating it yields CASSSQHGDGNTIYF.

The gene calls are TRBV4-1 and TRBJ1-6; D perhaps matches TRBD1 (5 bases). V shed 0 bases and J shed 4 bases, with 13 bases lying between them. Germline assignment: CDR1 MGHRA and CDR2 YSYEKL. This CDR3 comprises 17 residues. The DNA for the CDR3 is TGCGCCAGCAGCCAAGAGTACGGGGGACCGTATAATTCACCCCTCCACTTT. It specifies CASSQEYGGPYNSPLHF.

This clonotype was counted ten times or more. The V call is TRBV7-3, the J call TRBJ1-1; 10 nucleotides align to TRBD1. The junction had 6 bases not matched to a gene; V was cut back by 5 bases and J by 3 bases. The CDR3 is 15 amino acids. Germline CDR1 is SGHTA and CDR2 is FQGTGA. The CDR3 DNA sequence: TGTGCCAGCAGCCCGCACGGGACAGGGGACACTGAAGCTTTCTTT. Translation: CASSPHGTGDTEAFF.

The chain has TRBV24-1 and TRBJ2-1; the match to TRBD2 covers 7 bases. From germline, CDR1 is KGHDR and CDR2 SFDVKD. V lost 5 bases to trimming and J lost 5 bases; unmatched junction nucleotides: 5. The CDR3 loop spans 14 amino acids. The CDR3 region has the DNA TGTGCCACCAGTGCGGGCGGGAGTAACAATGAGCAGTTCTTC. Protein: CATSAGGSNNEQFF.